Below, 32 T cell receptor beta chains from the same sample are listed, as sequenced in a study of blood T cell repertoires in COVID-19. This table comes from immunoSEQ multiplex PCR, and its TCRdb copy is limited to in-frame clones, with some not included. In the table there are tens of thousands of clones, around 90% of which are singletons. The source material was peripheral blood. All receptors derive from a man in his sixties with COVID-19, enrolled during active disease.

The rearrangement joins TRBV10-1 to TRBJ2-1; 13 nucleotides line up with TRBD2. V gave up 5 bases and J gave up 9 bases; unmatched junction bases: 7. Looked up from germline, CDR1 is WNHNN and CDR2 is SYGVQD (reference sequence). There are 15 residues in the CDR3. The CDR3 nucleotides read TGCGCCAGCAGTTCCGGGACTAGCGGGATGAGTGAGCAGTTCTTC. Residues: CASSSGTSGMSEQFF.

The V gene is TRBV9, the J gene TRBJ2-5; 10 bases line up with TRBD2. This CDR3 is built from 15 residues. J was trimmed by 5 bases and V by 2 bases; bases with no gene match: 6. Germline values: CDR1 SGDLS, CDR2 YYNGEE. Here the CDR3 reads CASSVRAGGGETQYF. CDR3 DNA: TGTGCCAGCAGCGTCCGAGCGGGAGGGGGGGAGACCCAGTACTTC.

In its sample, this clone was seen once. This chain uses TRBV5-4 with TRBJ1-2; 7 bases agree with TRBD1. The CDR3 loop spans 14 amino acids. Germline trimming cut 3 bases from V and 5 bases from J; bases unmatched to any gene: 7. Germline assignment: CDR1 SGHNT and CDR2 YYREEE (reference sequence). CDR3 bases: TGTGCCAGCAGCTGGATTGACAGGGAGTATGGCTACACCTTC. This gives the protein CASSWIDREYGYTF.

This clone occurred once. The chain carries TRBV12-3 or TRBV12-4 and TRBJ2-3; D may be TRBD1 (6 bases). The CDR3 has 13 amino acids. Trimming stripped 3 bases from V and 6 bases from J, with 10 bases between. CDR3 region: CASSFGQGDTQYF. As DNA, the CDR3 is TGTGCCAGCAGTTTTGGGCAGGGGGATACGCAGTATTTT.

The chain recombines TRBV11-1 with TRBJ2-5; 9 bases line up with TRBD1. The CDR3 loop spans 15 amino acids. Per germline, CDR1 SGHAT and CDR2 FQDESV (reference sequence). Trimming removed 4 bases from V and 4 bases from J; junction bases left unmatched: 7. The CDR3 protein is CASSYNDRGIETQYF. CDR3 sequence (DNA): TGTGCCAGCAGCTATAACGACAGGGGGATAGAGACCCAGTACTTC.

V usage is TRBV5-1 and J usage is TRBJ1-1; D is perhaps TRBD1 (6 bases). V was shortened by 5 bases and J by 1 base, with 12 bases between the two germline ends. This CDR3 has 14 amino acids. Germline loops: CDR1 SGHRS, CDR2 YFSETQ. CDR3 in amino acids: CASRGGAANTEAFF. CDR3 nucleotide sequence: TGCGCCAGCAGAGGGGGGGCGGCGAACACTGAAGCTTTCTTT.

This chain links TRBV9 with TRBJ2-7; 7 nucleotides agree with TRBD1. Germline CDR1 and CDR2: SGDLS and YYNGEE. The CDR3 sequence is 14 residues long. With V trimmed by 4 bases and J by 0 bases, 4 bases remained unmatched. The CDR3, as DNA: TGTGCCAGCAGCCCCCGACAGGGCTCCTACGAGCAGTACTTC. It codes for CASSPRQGSYEQYF.

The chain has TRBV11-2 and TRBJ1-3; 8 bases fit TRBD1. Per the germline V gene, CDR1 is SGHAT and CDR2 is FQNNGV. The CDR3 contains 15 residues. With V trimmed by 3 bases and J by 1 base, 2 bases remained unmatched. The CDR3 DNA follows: TGTGCCAGCAGCTTTACAGGGGGATCTGGAAACACCATATATTTT. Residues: CASSFTGGSGNTIYF.

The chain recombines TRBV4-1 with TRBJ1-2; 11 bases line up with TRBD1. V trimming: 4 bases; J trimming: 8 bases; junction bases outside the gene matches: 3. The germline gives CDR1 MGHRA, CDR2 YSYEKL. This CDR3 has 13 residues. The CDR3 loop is CASSRTGGEGYTF. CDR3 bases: TGCGCCAGCAGCCGGACAGGGGGCGAAGGCTACACCTTC.

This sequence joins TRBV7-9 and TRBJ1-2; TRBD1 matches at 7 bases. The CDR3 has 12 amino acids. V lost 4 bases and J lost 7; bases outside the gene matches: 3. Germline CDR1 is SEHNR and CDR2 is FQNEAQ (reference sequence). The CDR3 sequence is CASSSRQGGYTF. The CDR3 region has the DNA TGTGCCAGCAGCTCCCGACAGGGTGGCTACACCTTC. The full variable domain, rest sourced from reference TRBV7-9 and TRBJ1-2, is DTGVSQNPRHKITKRGQNVTFRCDPISEHNRLYWYRQTLGQGPEFLTYFQNEAQLEKSRLLSDRFSAERPKGSFSTLEIQRTEQGDSAMYLCASSSRQGGYTFGSGTRLTVV.

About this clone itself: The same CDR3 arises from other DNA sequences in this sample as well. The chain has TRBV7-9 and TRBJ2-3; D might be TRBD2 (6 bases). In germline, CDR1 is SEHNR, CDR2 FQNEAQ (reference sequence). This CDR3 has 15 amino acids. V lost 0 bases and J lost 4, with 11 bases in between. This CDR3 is CASSLAPPGADTQYF. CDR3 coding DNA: TGTGCCAGCAGCTTAGCTCCCCCGGGGGCAGATACGCAGTATTTT.

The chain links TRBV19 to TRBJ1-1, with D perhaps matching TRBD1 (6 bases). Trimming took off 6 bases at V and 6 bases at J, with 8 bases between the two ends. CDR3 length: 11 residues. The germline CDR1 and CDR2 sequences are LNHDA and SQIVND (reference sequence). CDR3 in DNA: TGTGCCAGTAGACAGGGCCCTGAAGCTTTCTTT. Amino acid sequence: CASRQGPEAFF.

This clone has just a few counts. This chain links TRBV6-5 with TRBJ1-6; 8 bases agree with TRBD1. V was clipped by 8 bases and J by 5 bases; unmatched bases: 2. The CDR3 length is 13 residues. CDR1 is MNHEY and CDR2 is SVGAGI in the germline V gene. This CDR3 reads CASYRGDNSPLHF. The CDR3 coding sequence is TGTGCCAGCTACAGGGGGGATAATTCACCCCTCCACTTT.

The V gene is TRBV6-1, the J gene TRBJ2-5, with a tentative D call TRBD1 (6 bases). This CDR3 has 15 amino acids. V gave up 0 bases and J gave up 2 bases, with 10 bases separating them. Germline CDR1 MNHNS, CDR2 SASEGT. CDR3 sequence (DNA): TGTGCCAGCAGTGAAGCATACGGGACACAAGAGACCCAGTACTTC. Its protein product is CASSEAYGTQETQYF.

The CDR3 DNA reads TGTGCCAGTAGTCTGGGAGTTAGCTCCTACAATGAGCAGTTCTTC. Its protein product is CASSLGVSSYNEQFF. The chain joins TRBV19 to TRBJ2-1, with a possible D match to TRBD2 (5 bases). CDR1 and CDR2 from the germline V gene are LNHDA and SQIVND (reference sequence). V lost 5 bases to trimming and J lost 0 bases, with 11 bases between them. This CDR3 is 15 amino acids long.

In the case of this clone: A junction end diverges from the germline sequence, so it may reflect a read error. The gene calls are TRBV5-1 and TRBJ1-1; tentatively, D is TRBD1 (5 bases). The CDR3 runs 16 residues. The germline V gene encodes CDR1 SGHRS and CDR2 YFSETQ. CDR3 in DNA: TGTGCCAGCAGCTTGAACTATATGGGGCAAGACACTGAAGCTTTCTTT. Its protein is CASSLNYMGQDTEAFF.

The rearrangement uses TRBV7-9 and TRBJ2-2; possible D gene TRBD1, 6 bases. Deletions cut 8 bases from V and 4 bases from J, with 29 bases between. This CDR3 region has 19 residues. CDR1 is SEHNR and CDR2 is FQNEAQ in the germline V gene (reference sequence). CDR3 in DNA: TGTGCCAGCCCCCCCCTTTCTGGGACACTCCTCCGGGGCACCGGGGAGCTGTTTTTT. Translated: CASPPLSGTLLRGTGELFF.

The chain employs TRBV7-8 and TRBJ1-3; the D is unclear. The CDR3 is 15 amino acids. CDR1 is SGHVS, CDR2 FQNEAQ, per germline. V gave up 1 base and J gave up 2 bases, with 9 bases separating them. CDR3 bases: TGTGCCAGCAGCTTAGGGCTCTCCCCTGGAAACACCATATATTTT. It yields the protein CASSLGLSPGNTIYF.

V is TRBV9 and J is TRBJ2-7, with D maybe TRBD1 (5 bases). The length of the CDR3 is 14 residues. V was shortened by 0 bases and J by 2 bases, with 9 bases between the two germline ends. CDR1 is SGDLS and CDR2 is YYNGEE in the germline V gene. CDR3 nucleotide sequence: TGTGCCAGCAGCGTAGGGGGCGCGACCTACGAGCAGTACTTC. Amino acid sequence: CASSVGGATYEQYF.

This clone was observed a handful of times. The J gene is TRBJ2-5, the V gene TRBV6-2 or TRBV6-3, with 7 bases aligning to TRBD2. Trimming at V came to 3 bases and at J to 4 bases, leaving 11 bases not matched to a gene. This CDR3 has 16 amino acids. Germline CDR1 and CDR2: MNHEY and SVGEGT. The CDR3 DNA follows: TGTGCCAGCAGTTATCTCCGCCAGGCGGGAGTAGAGACCCAGTACTTC. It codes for CASSYLRQAGVETQYF.

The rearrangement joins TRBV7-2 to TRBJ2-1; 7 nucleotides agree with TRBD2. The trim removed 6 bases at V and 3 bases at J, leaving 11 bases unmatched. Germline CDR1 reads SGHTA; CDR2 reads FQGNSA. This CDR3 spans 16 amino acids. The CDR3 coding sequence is TGTGCCAGCAGTCAAGGTCCTAGCGGCATCTACAATGAGCAGTTCTTC. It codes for CASSQGPSGIYNEQFF.

CDR3 coding DNA: TGTGCCAGCAGCGGGACTAGCGGGACCTACAATGAGCAGTTCTTC. It translates to CASSGTSGTYNEQFF. The chain carries TRBV9 and TRBJ2-1; 12 bases are a match to TRBD2. V lost 3 bases, J lost 2 bases, and 0 bases stayed unmatched. The CDR3 runs 15 residues. Germline V gene lookup returns CDR1 SGDLS and CDR2 YYNGEE.

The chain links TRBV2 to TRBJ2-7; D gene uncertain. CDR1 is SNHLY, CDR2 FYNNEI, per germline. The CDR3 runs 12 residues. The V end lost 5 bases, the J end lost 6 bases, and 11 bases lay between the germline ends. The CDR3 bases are TGTGCCAGCAGTCCCCCTCCGGGCGAGCAGTACTTC. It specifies CASSPPPGEQYF.

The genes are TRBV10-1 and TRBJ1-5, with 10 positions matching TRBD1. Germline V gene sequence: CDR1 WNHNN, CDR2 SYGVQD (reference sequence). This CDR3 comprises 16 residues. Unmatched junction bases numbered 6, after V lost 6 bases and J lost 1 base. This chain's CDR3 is CASRGTGETSNQPQHF. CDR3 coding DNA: TGCGCCAGCAGGGGGACAGGGGAAACGAGCAATCAGCCCCAGCATTTT.

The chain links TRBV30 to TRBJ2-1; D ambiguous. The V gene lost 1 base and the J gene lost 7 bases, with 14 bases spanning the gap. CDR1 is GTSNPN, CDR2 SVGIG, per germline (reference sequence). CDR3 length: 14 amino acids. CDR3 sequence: CAWSGLVSVNEQFF. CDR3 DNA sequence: TGTGCCTGGAGTGGGCTAGTATCCGTAAATGAGCAGTTCTTC.

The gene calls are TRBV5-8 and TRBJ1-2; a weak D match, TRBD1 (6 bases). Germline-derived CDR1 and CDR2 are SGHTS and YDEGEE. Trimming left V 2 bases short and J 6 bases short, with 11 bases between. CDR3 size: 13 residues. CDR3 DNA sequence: TGTGCCAGCAGCTTCGGCAGGGGTGATGGCTACACCTTC. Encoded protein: CASSFGRGDGYTF. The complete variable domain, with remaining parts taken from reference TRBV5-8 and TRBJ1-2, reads EAGVTQSPTHLIKTRGQQATLRCSPISGHTSVYWYQQALGLGLQFLLWYDEGEERNRGNFPPRFSGRQFPNYSSELNVNALELEDSALYLCASSFGRGDGYTFGSGTRLTVV.

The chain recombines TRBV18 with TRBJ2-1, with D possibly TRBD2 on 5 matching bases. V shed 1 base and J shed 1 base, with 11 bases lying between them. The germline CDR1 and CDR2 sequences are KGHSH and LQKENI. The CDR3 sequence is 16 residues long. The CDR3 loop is CASSPRVGASYNEQFF. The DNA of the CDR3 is TGTGCCAGCTCACCACGGGTGGGAGCATCCTACAATGAGCAGTTCTTC.

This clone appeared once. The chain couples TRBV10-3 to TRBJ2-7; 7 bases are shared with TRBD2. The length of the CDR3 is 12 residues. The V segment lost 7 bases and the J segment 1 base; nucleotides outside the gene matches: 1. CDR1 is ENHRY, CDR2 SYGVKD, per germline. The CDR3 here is CAINSGSYEQYF. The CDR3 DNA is TGTGCCATCAATAGCGGGTCCTACGAGCAGTACTTC.

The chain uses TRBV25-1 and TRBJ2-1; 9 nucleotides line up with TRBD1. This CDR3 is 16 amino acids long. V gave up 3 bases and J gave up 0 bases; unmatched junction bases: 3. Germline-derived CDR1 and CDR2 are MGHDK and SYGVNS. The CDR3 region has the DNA TGTGCCAGCAGTGACGGGACAGGGCACTCCTACAATGAGCAGTTCTTC. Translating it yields CASSDGTGHSYNEQFF.

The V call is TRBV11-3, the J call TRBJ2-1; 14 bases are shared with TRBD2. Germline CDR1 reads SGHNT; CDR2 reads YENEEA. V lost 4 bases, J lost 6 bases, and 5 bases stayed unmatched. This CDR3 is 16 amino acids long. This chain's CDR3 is CASSSGTSGSLNEQFF. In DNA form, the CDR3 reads TGTGCCAGCAGCTCCGGGACTAGCGGGAGCCTCAATGAGCAGTTCTTC.

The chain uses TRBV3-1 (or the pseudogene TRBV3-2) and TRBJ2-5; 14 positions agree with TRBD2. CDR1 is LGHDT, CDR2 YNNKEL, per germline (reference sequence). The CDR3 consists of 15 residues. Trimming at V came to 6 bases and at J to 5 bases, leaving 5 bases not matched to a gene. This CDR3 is CASSFGTSGSETQYF. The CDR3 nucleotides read TGTGCCAGCAGTTTCGGGACTAGCGGGAGTGAGACCCAGTACTTC.

The CDR3 region is CASSQSGEVDTEAFF. The DNA of the CDR3 is TGTGCCAGCAGCCAATCAGGGGAAGTAGACACTGAAGCTTTCTTT. The chain couples TRBV3-1 (or the pseudogene TRBV3-2) to TRBJ1-1, with D possibly TRBD1 on 6 matching bases. Germline CDR1 LGHDT, CDR2 YNNKEL (reference sequence). The V and J ends lost 2 bases and 3 bases respectively, with 13 bases between them. This CDR3 region has 15 residues.